In this sample, the clone carrying this T cell receptor beta chain turned up a few times. This entry is derived from a study of patients and donors after allogeneic stem cell transplantation. TCRdb fed the RT-PCR reads into MiXCR, producing one record per CDR3 protein. The repertoire consists of some 230,000 distinct CDR3 sequences, with around an eighth occurring once and the leading ten covering 11%. Sequenced material: blood, either unsorted or a sorted T cell fraction (not recorded which). This TCR derives from a human donor who was either an allogeneic HSCT recipient or a stem cell or donor lymphocyte infusion donor (not recorded which). It is not recorded whose cells these are; they may come from a transplant donor.

This chain's CDR3 is CASSLVAGGGEKLFF. The CDR3 nucleotides are TGTGCCAGCAGCTTGGTGGCAGGGGGGGGAGAAAAACTGTTTTTT. The chain links TRBV5-5 to TRBJ1-4; 7 bases match TRBD1. Trimming took 0 bases from V and 8 from J; bases not matched to a gene: 7. CDR1 and CDR2 (germline): SGHKS, YYEKEE (reference sequence). This CDR3 region has 15 residues.